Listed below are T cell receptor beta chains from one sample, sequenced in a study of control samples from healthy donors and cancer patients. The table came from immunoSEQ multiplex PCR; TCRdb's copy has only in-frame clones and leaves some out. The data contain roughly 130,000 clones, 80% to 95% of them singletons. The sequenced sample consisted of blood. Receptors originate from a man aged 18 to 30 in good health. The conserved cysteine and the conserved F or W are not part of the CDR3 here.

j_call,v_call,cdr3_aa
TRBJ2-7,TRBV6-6,ASSERVGYEQY
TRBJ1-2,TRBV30,AWSPVGRGPEGYT
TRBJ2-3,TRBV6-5,ASTGFTSTDTQY
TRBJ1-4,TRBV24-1,ATRGRPQPNEKLF
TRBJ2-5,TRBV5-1,ASSQSETQY
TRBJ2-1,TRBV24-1,ATSDSRGRSYNEQF
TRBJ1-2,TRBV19,ASSIDTVNYGYT
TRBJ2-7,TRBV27,ASSYRDRGDEQY
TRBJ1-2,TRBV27,ASSYRQNYGYT
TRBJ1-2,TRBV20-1,SALTNYGYT
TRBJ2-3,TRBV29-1,SVKGGGEADTQY
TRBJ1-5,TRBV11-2,ASSLGGDSNQPQH
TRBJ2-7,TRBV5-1,ASSLKLAGYEQY
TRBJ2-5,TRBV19,ASRGQGGETQY
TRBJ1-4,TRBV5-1,ASSRTGDATNEKLF
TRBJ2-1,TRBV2,ASSEGTRKSEQF
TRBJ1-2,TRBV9,ASSDRDRSYGYT
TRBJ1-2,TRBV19,ASRKHRTENYGYT
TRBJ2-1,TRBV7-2,ASSLAGETYNEQF
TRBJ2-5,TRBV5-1,ASSLVPVQETQY
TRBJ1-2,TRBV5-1,ASSFGRGSNYGYT
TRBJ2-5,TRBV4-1,ASSRRGGGGPQETQY
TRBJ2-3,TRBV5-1,ASSLESWRGGRGTDTQY
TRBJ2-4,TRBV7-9,ASSLVLSPAKNIQY
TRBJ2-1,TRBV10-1,ASSDERDNEQF
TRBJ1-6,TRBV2,ASTTGWNSPLH
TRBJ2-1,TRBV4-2,ASSQEGSYNEQF
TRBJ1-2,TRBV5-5,ASSLVLGNYGYT
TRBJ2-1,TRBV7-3,ASSFGPGQSPYNEQF
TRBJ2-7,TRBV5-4,ASSRAGGVYEQY
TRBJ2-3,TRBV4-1,ASSQGDRGTDTQY
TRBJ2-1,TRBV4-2,ASSQDRGVTYNEQF
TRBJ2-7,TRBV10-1,ASSRTGAYEQY
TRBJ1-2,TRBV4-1,ASSQVGLIYGYT
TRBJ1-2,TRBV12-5,ASGRDSGQNT
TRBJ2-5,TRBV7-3,ASSLKHQETQY
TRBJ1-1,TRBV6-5,ASSPEGTWGTEAF
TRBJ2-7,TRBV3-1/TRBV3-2,ASSSSRRGGPEQY
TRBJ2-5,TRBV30,AWNRDLGSATQY
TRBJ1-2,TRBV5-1,ASSLGTVPYGYT
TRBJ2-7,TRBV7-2,ASSLNGGPYEQY
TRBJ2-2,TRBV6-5,ASTGVNTGELF
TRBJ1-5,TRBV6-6,ASSYSVRVGQPQH
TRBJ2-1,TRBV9,ASSVGSYEQF
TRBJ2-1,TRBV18,ASSTPNRVGDEQF
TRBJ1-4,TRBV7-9,ASSSGHDNEKLF